These 27 T cell receptor beta chains were all obtained from the same sample, sequenced in a study of T-cell memory formation after mild COVID-19. TCRdb re-called the 5' RACE reads through MiXCR, storing one row per CDR3 protein. The sample gives 150,000 to 200,000 distinct CDR3 sequences, roughly 15% of which show up once; around 14% is in the top ten. The specimen was PBMCs or a T cell subset sorted from them (not recorded which). These receptor sequences come from an adult woman who had mild COVID-19 (a few samples of this study predate the infection). Cell type and time point are not known.

This clonotype has at least ten counts. The chain combines TRBV27 with TRBJ2-1, with TRBD2 matching 8 bases. V was clipped by 0 bases and J by 9 bases; unmatched bases: 10. The CDR3 length is 16 residues. Germline V gene sequence: CDR1 MNHEY, CDR2 SMNVEV (reference sequence). The CDR3 coding sequence is TGTGCCAGCAGTTTATCCGGCGGGGGGCCCACCAGTGAGCAGTTCTTC. Its translation is CASSLSGGGPTSEQFF.

This clonotype appeared many times. The chain joins TRBV7-6 to TRBJ2-1; maybe TRBD2 (6 bases). The CDR3 is 18 amino acids. The germline V gene has CDR1 SGHVS and CDR2 FNYEAQ. Trimming cost V 1 base and J 2 bases, with 18 bases left between them. The chain's CDR3 is CASSLDGGITGAYNEQFF. The CDR3 DNA sequence: TGTGCCAGCAGCTTAGATGGCGGGATTACCGGGGCCTACAATGAGCAGTTCTTC.

The chain carries TRBV21-1 and TRBJ2-7; the DNA was not used to check the table's D call, TRBD2. TRBV21-1 is termed a pseudogene. The CDR3 is 15 residues long. The CDR3 here is CASSIQRELTSEQYF. The CDR3 bases are TGTGCCAGCAGCATCCAACGGGAGCTTACCAGTGAGCAGTACTTC.

This clonotype was counted a few times. This rearrangement joins TRBV6-5 to TRBJ2-7, with D perhaps matching TRBD2 (6 bases). Between the trimmed V and J ends, which lost 2 bases and 5 bases, there was a span of 16 bases. Germline V gene lookup returns CDR1 MNHEY and CDR2 SVGAGI. The CDR3 has 15 residues. The CDR3 region is CASSYRGMLVDEQYF. CDR3 DNA: TGTGCCAGCAGTTACCGGGGGATGTTGGTCGACGAGCAGTACTTC.

In this sample, this clonotype turned up many times. The chain combines TRBV6-5 with TRBJ2-5; tentative D call: TRBD2 (5 bases). Germline CDR1 is MNHEY and CDR2 is SVGAGI. The CDR3 runs 15 residues. V lost 5 bases to trimming and J lost 0 bases, with 13 bases between them. This chain's CDR3 is CASSARGTNQETQYF. CDR3 DNA sequence: TGTGCCAGCAGTGCCCGGGGTACCAACCAAGAGACCCAGTACTTC.

A few counts support this clonotype. The chain uses TRBV9 and TRBJ2-7, with a tentative D call TRBD2 (5 bases). This CDR3 has 17 amino acids. V lost 4 bases, J lost 0 bases, and 20 bases lay in between. Germline lookup yields CDR1 SGDLS and CDR2 YYNGEE. The CDR3 here is CASSQEEAARSSYEQYF. The CDR3 region has the DNA TGTGCCAGCAGCCAAGAAGAAGCGGCGCGAAGCTCCTACGAGCAGTACTTC. The full variable domain, with the rest looked up from reference TRBV9 and TRBJ2-7, is DSGVTQTPKHLITATGQRVTLRCSPRSGDLSVYWYQQSLDQGLQFLIQYYNGEERAKGNILERFSAQQFPDLHSELNLSSLELGDSALYFCASSQEEAARSSYEQYFGPGTRLTVT.

This clonotype was recorded a few times. The junction departs from germline at one end; a sequencing error may be responsible. The chain is built from TRBV5-5 and TRBJ2-7; possible D gene TRBD1, 5 bases. Germline V gene data show CDR1 as SGHKS and CDR2 as YYEKEE (reference sequence). The CDR3 is 16 amino acids. The CDR3 here is CASSLAVGPQGYEHYF. CDR3 DNA sequence: TGTGCCAGCAGCTTGGCCGTAGGACCGCAGGGCTACGAGCATTACTTC.

The sample holds a few counts of this clonotype. The chain's CDR3 is CASSLGILLLAGERNEQFF. The DNA for the CDR3 is TGCGCCAGCAGCTTGGGTATTCTATTACTAGCGGGGGAAAGGAATGAGCAGTTCTTC. The chain is built from TRBV5-1 and TRBJ2-1, with 11 nucleotides matching TRBD2. The CDR3 runs to 19 residues. In germline, CDR1 is SGHRS, CDR2 YFSETQ. V was clipped by 0 bases and J by 7 bases; unmatched bases: 15. The entire variable domain, with the rest obtained from reference TRBV5-1 and TRBJ2-1, is as follows: KAGVTQTPRYLIKTRGQQVTLSCSPISGHRSVSWYQQTPGQGLQFLFEYFSETQRNKGNFPGRFSGRQFSNSRSEMNVSTLELGDSALYLCASSLGILLLAGERNEQFFGPGTRLTVL.

This clonotype was observed a handful of times. This chain joins TRBV6-5 and TRBJ1-1, with 7 bases aligning to TRBD1. V shed 9 bases, J shed 7 bases, and the junction held 17 bases outside the gene matches. There are 15 residues in the CDR3. Germline lookup yields CDR1 MNHEY and CDR2 SVGAGI. Here the CDR3 DNA reads TGTGCCAGTAAGACAATCGGACAGGCTGTCGTTGAAGCTTTCTTT. This translates into CASKTIGQAVVEAFF.

This chain uses TRBV12-3 or TRBV12-4 with TRBJ2-3; D gene ambiguous. With 5 bases removed from V and 0 bases from J, the gap between germline ends came to 18 bases. There are 17 residues in the CDR3. The CDR3 loop reads CASSMLGIKKSTDTQYF. CDR3 DNA sequence: TGTGCCAGCAGTATGCTAGGGATCAAGAAAAGCACAGATACGCAGTATTTT.

This clonotype was seen ten or more times. The rearrangement links TRBV9 to TRBJ2-1; D remains unclear. The germline gives CDR1 SGDLS, CDR2 YYNGEE. Trimming shortened V by 1 base and J by 5 bases, and 7 bases separated the two germline ends. The CDR3 spans 13 residues. The CDR3 is CASSVSNDNEQFF. The CDR3 DNA sequence: TGTGCCAGCAGCGTATCAAATGACAATGAGCAGTTCTTC.

Worth noting for this clonotype: Germline is not matched at one junction end, which may reflect a read error. The chain has TRBV7-7 and TRBJ1-3; TRBD1 is a possible D gene (5 bases). Looked up from germline, CDR1 is SSHAT and CDR2 is FNYEAQ (reference sequence). The CDR3 spans 15 residues. CDR3 protein: CASSPDTHSGNTIYF. In nucleotides, the CDR3 is TGTGCTAGCAGTCCGGACACCCACTCTGGAAACACCATATATTTT.

The table lists this clonotype with a few counts. The V gene is TRBV19, the J gene TRBJ2-5; D gene ambiguous. The V end was cut by 0 bases, the J end by 4 bases, with 9 bases between. The CDR3 consists of 14 residues. Germline loops: CDR1 LNHDA, CDR2 SQIVND (reference sequence). The CDR3 bases are TGTGCCAGTAGTATAGATCCGTGGGTAGAGACCCAGTACTTC. It encodes CASSIDPWVETQYF.

This clonotype is a singleton in its sample. The chain employs TRBV10-3 and TRBJ1-2; weak D call: TRBD1 (5 bases). The V end was cut by 8 bases, the J end by 6 bases, with 13 bases between. This CDR3 has 12 residues. Germline V gives CDR1 ENHRY, CDR2 SYGVKD. CDR3 sequence: CAIGAWGDGYTF. CDR3 nucleotide sequence: TGTGCCATCGGAGCATGGGGGGATGGCTACACCTTC.

Ten or more counts support this clonotype. This rearrangement joins TRBV5-6 to TRBJ2-1; D not certain. This CDR3 region has 12 residues. Trimming left V 0 bases short and J 7 bases short, with 5 bases between. Germline values: CDR1 SGHDT, CDR2 YYEEEE. CDR3 coding DNA: TGTGCCAGCAGCTTGGCGAGTAATGAGCAGTTCTTC. This gives the protein CASSLASNEQFF.

This clonotype was counted between two and nine times. The rearrangement links TRBV30 to TRBJ2-1, with D perhaps assigned TRBD1 or TRBD2 (5 bases each). The germline V and J ends were trimmed by 5 bases and 6 bases, with 14 bases remaining between them. This CDR3 is 13 amino acids long. The V gene's germline CDR1 is GTSNPN and CDR2 SVGIG (reference sequence). DNA of the CDR3: TGTGCCTGGGATACCGGGGCCCCCAATGAGCAGTTCTTC. Residues: CAWDTGAPNEQFF. The complete variable domain, with remaining parts taken from reference TRBV30 and TRBJ2-1, reads SQTIHQWPATLVQPVGSPLSLECTVEGTSNPNLYWYRQAAGRGLQLLFYSVGIGQISSEVPQNLSASRPQDRQFILSSKKLLLSDSGFYLCAWDTGAPNEQFFGPGTRLTVL.

This clonotype occurred once. The CDR3 nucleotides read TGTGCCAGCAGCCAACAGGGGCCTATTACTGAAGCTTTCTTT. Translating gives CASSQQGPITEAFF. The V call is TRBV12-3 or TRBV12-4, the J call TRBJ1-1; TRBD1 matches 7 bases. Germline trimming cut 6 bases from V and 5 bases from J; bases unmatched to any gene: 9. The CDR3 sequence is 14 residues long.

In this sample, this clonotype turned up a few times. This chain joins TRBV7-2 and TRBJ2-5, with D uncertain. The V end was cut by 5 bases, the J end by 4 bases, with 14 bases between. Germline CDR1 reads SGHTA; CDR2 reads FQGNSA. The CDR3 length is 14 residues. This chain's CDR3 is CASSPGFKPETQYF. The CDR3 region has the DNA TGTGCCAGCAGCCCCGGCTTCAAGCCAGAGACCCAGTACTTC.

This clonotype was counted many times. The genes are TRBV5-1 and TRBJ1-2; D call uncertain. CDR3 size: 12 residues. The ends were cut back, 3 bases at V and 10 bases at J, with 13 bases in the middle. CDR1 is SGHRS, CDR2 YFSETQ, per germline. CDR3 nucleotide sequence: TGCGCCAGCAGCTCCGAGAACAGTCCCTACACCTTC. Translation gives CASSSENSPYTF.

This clonotype was seen more than once but under ten times. V and J are TRBV7-2 and TRBJ1-1; D is unresolved. V lost 2 bases and J 2 bases, leaving 12 bases between the germline ends. The germline V gene has CDR1 SGHTA and CDR2 FQGNSA. The CDR3 runs to 15 residues. CDR3 in DNA: TGTGCCAGCAGCTTACTTCCGCCCGGAAACACTGAAGCTTTCTTT. Translating gives CASSLLPPGNTEAFF. The full variable domain, with the rest looked up from reference TRBV7-2 and TRBJ1-1, is GAGVSQSPSNKVTEKGKDVELRCDPISGHTALYWYRQSLGQGLEFLIYFQGNSAPDKSGLPSDRFSAERTGGSVSTLTIQRTQQEDSAVYLCASSLLPPGNTEAFFGQGTRLTVV.

In this sample, this clonotype turned up a few times. This sequence joins TRBV6-5 and TRBJ2-2; 8 positions match TRBD2. CDR3 length: 16 residues. Trimming at V came to 0 bases and at J to 4 bases, leaving 4 bases not matched to a gene. Germline lookup yields CDR1 MNHEY and CDR2 SVGAGI. The CDR3 DNA reads as TGTGCCAGCAGTTACTCGACGGGGGGGCCCACCGGGGAGCTGTTTTTT. It codes for CASSYSTGGPTGELFF.

This clonotype was seen a few times. The chain uses TRBV4-3 and TRBJ1-2; tentative D call: TRBD1 (6 bases). CDR1 is LGHNA and CDR2 is YSLEER in the germline V gene. Trimming pared 5 bases from V and 5 bases from J, leaving 18 bases between. This CDR3 contains 15 residues. Here the CDR3 reads CASSGTGFGGYGYTF. Written as DNA, the CDR3 is TGCGCCAGCAGCGGAACAGGGTTTGGGGGGTATGGCTACACCTTC.

This chain links TRBV27 with TRBJ2-7, with D perhaps given as TRBD1 or TRBD2 (5 bases each). Trimming shortened V by 2 bases and J by 7 bases, and 12 bases separated the two germline ends. This CDR3 has 13 amino acids. CDR1 MNHEY and CDR2 SMNVEV come from the germline V gene (reference sequence). The DNA for the CDR3 is TGTGCCAGCAGTTTACGGGCTGGGGGTGAGCAGTACTTC. It specifies CASSLRAGGEQYF.

CDR3 sequence (DNA): TGTGCCAGCAGTTTCGTGGGAGGGTCCTCCTACGAGCAGTACTTC. The encoded protein is CASSFVGGSSYEQYF. V usage is TRBV12-3 or TRBV12-4 and J usage is TRBJ2-7; 7 nucleotides agree with TRBD2. The CDR3 contains 15 residues. Trimming removed 3 bases from V and 0 bases from J; junction bases left unmatched: 5.

The table lists this clonotype with a few counts. This chain links TRBV6-1 with TRBJ2-1; 9 bases agree with TRBD2. Per germline, CDR1 MNHNS and CDR2 SASEGT. This CDR3 comprises 13 residues. Germline trimming cut 9 bases from V and 10 bases from J; bases unmatched to any gene: 10. The CDR3: CASAVAGEREQFF. CDR3 DNA sequence: TGTGCCAGTGCGGTAGCGGGAGAGAGGGAGCAGTTCTTC.

This clonotype was detected only a few times. The chain joins TRBV9 to TRBJ1-6; D is unclear. V lost 6 bases, J lost 9 bases, and 16 bases lay in between. CDR1 is SGDLS and CDR2 is YYNGEE in the germline V gene. This CDR3 comprises 14 residues. The CDR3 DNA follows: TGTGCCAGCACCCCTGTGGATGGCGGTTCACCCCTCCACTTT. Translating gives CASTPVDGGSPLHF. Combining the CDR3 with reference TRBV9 and TRBJ1-6 gives the whole variable domain DSGVTQTPKHLITATGQRVTLRCSPRSGDLSVYWYQQSLDQGLQFLIQYYNGEERAKGNILERFSAQQFPDLHSELNLSSLELGDSALYFCASTPVDGGSPLHFGNGTRLTVT.

The chain joins TRBV29-1 to TRBJ2-7; a possible D gene is TRBD2 (6 bases). Trimming cost V 4 bases and J 2 bases, with 15 bases left between them. The CDR3 length is 14 residues. Germline values: CDR1 SQVTM, CDR2 ANQGSEA. CDR3 coding DNA: TGCAGCGTTGTGGGGCGGGGACCCACCTACGAGCAGTACTTC. Translating it yields CSVVGRGPTYEQYF.